This T cell receptor (beta chain) was sequenced for a study of blood T cells in healthy people across ages. Notes on this clonotype: Its antigen is not identified.

CDR3 size: 14 residues. The germline V gene has CDR1 SGHRS and CDR2 YFSETQ. Trimming removed 0 bases at V and 3 bases at J, with 9 bases between. Alongside a J-beta primer mix, a sample-barcoded 5' primer served in a second PCR lasting about 6 to 11 cycles. Every individual sample yielded 2.5 million or more paired-end reads (each containing CDR3). TCRdb re-analysed the 5' RACE reads in MiXCR, keeping a single row per CDR3 protein. The sample includes 1.5 million or so distinct CDR3 sequences, approximately 40% seen only once; the top ten take 7% to 9%. Study findings and constraints: There was no known CMV status for donors, so expanded clonotype changes were possibly confounded. The recorded TCR beta diversity per million T cells decreased in a roughly linear manner with age. When set beside aged donors, long-lived donors presented more naive CD4+ cells and higher diversity.

This chain connects TRBV5-1 to TRBJ2-5; no definite D call. The clonotype was recovered from a woman between 18 and 30 years old in good health. The sample was blood. The CDR3 region is CASSLAAREETQYF. CDR3 DNA: TGCGCCAGCAGCTTGGCAGCTAGGGAAGAGACCCAGTACTTC.